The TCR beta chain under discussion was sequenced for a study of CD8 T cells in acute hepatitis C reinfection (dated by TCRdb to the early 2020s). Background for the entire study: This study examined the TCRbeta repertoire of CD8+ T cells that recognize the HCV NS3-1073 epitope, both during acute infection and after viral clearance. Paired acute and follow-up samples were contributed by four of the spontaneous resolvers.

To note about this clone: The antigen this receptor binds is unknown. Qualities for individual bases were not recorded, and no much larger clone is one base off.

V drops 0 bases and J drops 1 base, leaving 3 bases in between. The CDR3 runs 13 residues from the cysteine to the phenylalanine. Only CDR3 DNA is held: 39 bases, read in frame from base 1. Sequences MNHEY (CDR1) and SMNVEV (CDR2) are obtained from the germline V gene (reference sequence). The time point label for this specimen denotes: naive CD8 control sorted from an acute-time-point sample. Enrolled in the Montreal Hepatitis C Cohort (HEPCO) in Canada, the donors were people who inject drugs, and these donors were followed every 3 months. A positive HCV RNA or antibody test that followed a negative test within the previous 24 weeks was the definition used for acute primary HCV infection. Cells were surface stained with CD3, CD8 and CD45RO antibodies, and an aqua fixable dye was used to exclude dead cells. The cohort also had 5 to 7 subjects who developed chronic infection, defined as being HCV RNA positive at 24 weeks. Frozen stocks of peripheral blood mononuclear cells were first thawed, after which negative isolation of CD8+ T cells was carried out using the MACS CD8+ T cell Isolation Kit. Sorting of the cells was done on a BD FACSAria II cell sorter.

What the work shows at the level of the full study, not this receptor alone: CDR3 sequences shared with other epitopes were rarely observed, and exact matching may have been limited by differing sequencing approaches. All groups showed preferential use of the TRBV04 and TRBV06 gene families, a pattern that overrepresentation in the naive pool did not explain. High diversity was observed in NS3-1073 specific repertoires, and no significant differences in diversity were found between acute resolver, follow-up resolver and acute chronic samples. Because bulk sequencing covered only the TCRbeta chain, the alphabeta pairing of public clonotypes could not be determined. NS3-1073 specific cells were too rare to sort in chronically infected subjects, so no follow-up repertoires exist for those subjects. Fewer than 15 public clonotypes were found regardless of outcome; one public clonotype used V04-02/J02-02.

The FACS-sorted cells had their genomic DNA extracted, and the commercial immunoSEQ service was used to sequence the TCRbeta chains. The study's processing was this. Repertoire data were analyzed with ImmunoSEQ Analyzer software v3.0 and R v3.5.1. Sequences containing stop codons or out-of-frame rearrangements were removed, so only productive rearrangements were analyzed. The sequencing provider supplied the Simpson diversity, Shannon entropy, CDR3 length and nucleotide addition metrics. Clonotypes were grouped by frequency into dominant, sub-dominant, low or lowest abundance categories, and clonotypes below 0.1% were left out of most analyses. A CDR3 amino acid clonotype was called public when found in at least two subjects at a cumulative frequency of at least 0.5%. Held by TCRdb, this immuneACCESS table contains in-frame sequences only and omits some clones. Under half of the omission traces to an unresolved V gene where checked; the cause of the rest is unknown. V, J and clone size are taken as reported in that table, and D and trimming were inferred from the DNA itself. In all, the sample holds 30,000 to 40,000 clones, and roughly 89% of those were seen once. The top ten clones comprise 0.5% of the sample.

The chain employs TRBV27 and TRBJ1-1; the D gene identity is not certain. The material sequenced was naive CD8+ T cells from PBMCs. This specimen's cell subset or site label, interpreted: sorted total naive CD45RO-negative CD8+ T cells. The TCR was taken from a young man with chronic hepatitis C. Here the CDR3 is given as CASSLSWNTEAFF. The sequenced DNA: TGTGCCAGCAGTTTATCTTGGAACACTGAAGCTTTCTTT.